This T cell receptor (beta chain) originates from a study of beta chain features in type 1 diabetes. There are a few counts of this clone. As every portion of the isolated RNA was reverse transcribed, the sequencing read expressed TCRB transcripts. Sequencing was performed with immunoSEQ multiplex PCR; in TCRdb, only in-frame clones are kept and a portion is missing. The sample has fewer than 900,000 clones, 15% to 20% seen once; the top ten hold around 0.02%. V was pared by 8 bases and J by 8 bases, with 18 bases between. Per germline, CDR1 SQVTM and CDR2 ANQGSEA. The CDR3 has 12 amino acids. This receptor was obtained from a young woman in good health. The chain recombines TRBV29-1 with TRBJ1-1; the D is unclear. The material sequenced was naive CD4+ T cells from blood. The CDR3 DNA follows: TGCAGCTGCCGGGATTTTGCTAGGGAAGCTTTCTTT. Its translation: CSCRDFAREAFF.